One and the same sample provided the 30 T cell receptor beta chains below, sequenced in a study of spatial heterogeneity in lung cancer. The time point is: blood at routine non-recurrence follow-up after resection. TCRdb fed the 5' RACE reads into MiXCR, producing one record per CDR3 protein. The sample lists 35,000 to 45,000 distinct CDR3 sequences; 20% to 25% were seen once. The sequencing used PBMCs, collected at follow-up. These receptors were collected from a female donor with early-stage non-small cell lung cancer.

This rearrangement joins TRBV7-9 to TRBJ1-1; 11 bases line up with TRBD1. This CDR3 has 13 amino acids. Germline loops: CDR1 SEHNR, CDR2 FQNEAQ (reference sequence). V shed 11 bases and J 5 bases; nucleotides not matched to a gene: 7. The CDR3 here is CAGEGQGGTEAFF. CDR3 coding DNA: TGTGCCGGCGAGGGACAGGGGGGAACTGAAGCTTTCTTT.

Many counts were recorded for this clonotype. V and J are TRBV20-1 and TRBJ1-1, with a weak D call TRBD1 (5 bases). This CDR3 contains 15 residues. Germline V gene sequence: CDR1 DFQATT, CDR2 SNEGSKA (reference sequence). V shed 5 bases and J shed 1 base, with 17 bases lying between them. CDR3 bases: TGCAGTGCTTGGGAACCGGGACGGGGGAACACTGAAGCTTTCTTT. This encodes CSAWEPGRGNTEAFF.

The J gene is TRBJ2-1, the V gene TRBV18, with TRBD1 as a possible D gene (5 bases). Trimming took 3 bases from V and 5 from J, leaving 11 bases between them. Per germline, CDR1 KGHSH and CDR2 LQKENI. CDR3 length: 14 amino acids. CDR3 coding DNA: TGTGCCAGCTCACCGTCGACAGAGAACAATGAGCAGTTCTTC. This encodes CASSPSTENNEQFF.

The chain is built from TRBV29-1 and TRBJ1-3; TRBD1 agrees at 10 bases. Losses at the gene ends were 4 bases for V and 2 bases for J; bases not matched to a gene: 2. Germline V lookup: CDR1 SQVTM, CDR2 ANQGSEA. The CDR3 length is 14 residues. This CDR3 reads CSVGTGGAGNTIYF. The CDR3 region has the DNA TGCAGCGTTGGGACAGGGGGAGCTGGAAACACCATATATTTT.

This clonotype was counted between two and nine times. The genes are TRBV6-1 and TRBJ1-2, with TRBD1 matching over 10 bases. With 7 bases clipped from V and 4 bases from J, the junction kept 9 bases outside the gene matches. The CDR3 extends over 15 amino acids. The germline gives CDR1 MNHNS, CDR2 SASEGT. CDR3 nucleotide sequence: TGTGCCAGCACCCCCGGGACAGGGGCGCTCTATGGCTACACCTTC. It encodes CASTPGTGALYGYTF.

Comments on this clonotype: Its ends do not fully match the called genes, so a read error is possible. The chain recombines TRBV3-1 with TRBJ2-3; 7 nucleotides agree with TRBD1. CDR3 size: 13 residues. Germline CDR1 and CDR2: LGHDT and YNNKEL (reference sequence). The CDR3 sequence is CASSPGRTGTQYF. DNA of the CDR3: TGTGCCAGCAGCCCCGGACGGACAGGTACGCAGTATTTT.

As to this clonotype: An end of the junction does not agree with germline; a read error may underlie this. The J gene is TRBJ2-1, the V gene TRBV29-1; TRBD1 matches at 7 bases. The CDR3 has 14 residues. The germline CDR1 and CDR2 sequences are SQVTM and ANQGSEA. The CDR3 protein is CSVVGTASDNEQFF. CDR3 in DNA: TGCAGCGTTGTAGGGACAGCCTCCGACAATGAGCAGTTCTTC.

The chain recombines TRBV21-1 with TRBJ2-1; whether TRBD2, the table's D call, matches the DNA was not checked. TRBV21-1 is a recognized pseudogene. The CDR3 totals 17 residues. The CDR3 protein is CASSFPVAGEDSGEQFF. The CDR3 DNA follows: TGTGCCAGCAGTTTCCCCGTAGCGGGAGAGGATTCCGGTGAGCAGTTCTTC.

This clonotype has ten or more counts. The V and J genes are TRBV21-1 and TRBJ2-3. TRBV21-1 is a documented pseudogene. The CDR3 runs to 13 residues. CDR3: CASSNSSTDTQYF. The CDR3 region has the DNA TGTGCCAGCAGCAATTCTAGCACAGATACGCAGTATTTT.

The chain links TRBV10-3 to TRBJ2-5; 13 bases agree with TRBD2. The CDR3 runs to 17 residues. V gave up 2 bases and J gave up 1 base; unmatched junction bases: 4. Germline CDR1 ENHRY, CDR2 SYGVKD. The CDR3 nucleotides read TGTGCCATCAGTGAGCACGGGACTAGCGGGACCCAAGAGACCCAGTACTTC. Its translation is CAISEHGTSGTQETQYF.

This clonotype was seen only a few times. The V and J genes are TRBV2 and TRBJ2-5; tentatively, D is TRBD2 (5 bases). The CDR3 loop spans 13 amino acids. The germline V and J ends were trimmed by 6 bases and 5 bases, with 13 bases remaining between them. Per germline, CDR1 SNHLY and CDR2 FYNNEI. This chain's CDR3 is CASRDDGGETQYF. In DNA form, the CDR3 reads TGTGCCAGCAGAGACGACGGCGGGGAGACCCAGTACTTC.

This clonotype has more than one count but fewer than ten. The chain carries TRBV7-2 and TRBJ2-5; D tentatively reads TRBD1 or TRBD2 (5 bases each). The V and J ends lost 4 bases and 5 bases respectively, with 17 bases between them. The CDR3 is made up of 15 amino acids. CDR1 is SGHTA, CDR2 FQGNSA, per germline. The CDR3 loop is CASSSSRGEWETQYF. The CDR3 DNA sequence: TGTGCCAGCAGCTCTTCTAGAGGGGAGTGGGAGACCCAGTACTTC.

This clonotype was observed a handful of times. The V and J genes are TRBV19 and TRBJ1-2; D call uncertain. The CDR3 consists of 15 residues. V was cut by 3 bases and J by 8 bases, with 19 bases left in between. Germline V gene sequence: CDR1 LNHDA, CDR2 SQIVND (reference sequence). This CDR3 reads CASSIVIGPRRGYTF. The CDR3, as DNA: TGTGCCAGTAGTATCGTAATTGGACCCAGGCGGGGCTACACCTTC.

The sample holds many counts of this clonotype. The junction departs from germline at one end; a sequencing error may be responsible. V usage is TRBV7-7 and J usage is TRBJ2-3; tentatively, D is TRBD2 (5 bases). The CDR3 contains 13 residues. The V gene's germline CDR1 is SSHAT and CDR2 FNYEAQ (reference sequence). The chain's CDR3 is CASSLGRADTQYF. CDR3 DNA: TGTGCTAGCAGCTTAGGGCGGGCGGATACGCAGTATTTT.

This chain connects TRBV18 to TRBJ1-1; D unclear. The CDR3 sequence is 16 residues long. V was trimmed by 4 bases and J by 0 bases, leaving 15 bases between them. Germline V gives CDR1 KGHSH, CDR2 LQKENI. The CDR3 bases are TGTGCCAGCTCACTCCGTGAGGGTTCAATGAACACTGAAGCTTTCTTT. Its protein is CASSLREGSMNTEAFF.

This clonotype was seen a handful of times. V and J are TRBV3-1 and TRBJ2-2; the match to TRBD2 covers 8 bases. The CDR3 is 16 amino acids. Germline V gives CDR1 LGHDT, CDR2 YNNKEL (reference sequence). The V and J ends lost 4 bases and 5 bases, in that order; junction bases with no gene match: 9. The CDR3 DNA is TGTGCCAGCAGCCCACCACGGGCTAGCGGGACCGGGGAGCTGTTTTTT. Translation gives CASSPPRASGTGELFF.

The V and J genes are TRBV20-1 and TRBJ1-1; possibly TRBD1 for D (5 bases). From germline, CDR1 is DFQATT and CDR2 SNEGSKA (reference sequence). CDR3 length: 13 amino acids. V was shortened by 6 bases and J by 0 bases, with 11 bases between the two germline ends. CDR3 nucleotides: TGCAGTGCCACCCGGGACTTGAACACTGAAGCTTTCTTT. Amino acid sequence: CSATRDLNTEAFF.

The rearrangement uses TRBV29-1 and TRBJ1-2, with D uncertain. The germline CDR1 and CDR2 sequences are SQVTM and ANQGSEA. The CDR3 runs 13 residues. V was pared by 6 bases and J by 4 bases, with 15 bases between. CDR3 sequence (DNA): TGCAGCGTGGGCCCTGGGGAGTCCTATGGCTACACCTTC. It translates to CSVGPGESYGYTF.

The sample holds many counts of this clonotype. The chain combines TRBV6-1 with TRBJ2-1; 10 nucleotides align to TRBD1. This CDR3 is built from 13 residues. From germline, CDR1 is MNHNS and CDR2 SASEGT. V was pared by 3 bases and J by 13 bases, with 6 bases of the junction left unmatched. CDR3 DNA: TGTGCCAGCAGTGAGGGACAGGGGTACAAACAGTTCTTC. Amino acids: CASSEGQGYKQFF.

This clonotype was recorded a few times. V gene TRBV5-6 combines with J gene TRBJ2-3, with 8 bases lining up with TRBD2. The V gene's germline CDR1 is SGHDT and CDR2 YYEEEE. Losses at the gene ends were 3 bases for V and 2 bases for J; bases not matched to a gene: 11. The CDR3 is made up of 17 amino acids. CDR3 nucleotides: TGTGCCAGCAGCTCTGTGTGGGCGGGAGGATTCACAGATACGCAGTATTTT. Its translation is CASSSVWAGGFTDTQYF.

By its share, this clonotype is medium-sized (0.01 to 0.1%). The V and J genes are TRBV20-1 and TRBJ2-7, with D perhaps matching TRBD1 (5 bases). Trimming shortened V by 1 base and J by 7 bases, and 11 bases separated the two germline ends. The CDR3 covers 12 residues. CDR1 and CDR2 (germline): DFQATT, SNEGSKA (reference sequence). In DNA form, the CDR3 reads TGCAGTGCTAGAGGGACATCTGGAGAGCAGTACTTC. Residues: CSARGTSGEQYF.

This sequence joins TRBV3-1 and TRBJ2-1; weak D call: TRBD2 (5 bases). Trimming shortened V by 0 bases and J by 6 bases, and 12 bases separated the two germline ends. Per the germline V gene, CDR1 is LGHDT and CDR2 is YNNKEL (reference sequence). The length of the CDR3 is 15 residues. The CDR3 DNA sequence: TGTGCCAGCAGCCAAGACCAGCGGAGCGTCAATGAGCAGTTCTTC. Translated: CASSQDQRSVNEQFF.

CDR3 region: CASSEERIPTKQFF. The DNA for the CDR3 is TGTGCCAGCAGTGAAGAACGAATCCCCACCAAGCAGTTCTTC. J is TRBJ2-1 and V is TRBV2; D is unclear. The CDR3 runs to 14 residues. The V end was cut by 1 base, the J end by 11 bases, with 15 bases between. The V gene's germline CDR1 is SNHLY and CDR2 FYNNEI.

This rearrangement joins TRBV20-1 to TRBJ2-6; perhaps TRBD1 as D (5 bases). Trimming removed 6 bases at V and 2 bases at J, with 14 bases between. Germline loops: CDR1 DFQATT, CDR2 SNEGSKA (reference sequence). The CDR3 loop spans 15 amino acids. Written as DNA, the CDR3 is TGCAGTGCCAATTACCCAGGGACTGGGGCCAACGTCCTGACTTTC. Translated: CSANYPGTGANVLTF.

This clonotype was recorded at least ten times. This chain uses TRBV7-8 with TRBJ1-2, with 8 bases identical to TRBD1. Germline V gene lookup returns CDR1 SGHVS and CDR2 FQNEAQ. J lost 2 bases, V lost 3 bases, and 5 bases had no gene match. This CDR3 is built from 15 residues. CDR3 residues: CASSFLDRDNYGYTF. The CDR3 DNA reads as TGTGCCAGCAGCTTCCTGGACAGGGACAACTATGGCTACACCTTC.

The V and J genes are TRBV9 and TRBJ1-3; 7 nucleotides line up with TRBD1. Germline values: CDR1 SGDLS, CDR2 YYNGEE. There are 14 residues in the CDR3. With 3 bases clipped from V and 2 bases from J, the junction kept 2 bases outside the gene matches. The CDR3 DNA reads TGTGCCAGCAGCGACGGGACAGCTGGAAACACCATATATTTT. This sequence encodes CASSDGTAGNTIYF.

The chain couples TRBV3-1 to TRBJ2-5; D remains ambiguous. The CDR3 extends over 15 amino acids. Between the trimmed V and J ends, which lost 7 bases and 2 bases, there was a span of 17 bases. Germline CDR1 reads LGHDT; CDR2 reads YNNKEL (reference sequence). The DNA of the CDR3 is TGTGCCAGCACCCTACGGGCAGGCAGACAAGAGACCCAGTACTTC. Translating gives CASTLRAGRQETQYF.

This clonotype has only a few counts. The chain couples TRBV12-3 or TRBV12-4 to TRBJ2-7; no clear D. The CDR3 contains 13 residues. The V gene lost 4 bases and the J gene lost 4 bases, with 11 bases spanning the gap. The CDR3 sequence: CASSSGTGYEQYF. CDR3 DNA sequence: TGTGCCAGCAGTTCGGGCACCGGTTACGAGCAGTACTTC.

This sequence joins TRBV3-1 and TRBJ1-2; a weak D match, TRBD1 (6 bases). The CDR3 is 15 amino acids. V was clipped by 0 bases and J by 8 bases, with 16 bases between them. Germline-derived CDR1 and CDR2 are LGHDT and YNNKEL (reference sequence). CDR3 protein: CASSQDGQGILGYTF. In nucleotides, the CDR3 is TGTGCCAGCAGCCAAGATGGGCAGGGGATCCTGGGCTACACCTTC.

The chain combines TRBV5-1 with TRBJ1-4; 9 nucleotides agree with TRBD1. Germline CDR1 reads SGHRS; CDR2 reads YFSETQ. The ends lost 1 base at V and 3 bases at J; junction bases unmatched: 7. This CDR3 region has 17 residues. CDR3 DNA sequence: TGCGCCAGCAGCTTGTTGGGACAGGGCATTTCTAATGAAAAACTGTTTTTT. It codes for CASSLLGQGISNEKLFF.